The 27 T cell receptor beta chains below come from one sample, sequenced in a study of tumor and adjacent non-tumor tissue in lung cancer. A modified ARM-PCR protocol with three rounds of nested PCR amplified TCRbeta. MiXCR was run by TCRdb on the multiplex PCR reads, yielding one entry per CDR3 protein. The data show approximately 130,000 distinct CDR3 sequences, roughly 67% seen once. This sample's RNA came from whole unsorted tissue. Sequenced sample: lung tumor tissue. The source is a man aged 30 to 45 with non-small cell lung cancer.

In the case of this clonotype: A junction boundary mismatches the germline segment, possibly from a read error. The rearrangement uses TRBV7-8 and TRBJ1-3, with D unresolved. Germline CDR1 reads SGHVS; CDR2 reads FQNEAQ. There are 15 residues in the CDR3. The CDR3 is CASSLGGASGSTIYF. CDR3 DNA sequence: TGTGCCAGCAGCTTAGGCGGAGCCTCTGGAAGCACCATATATTTT.

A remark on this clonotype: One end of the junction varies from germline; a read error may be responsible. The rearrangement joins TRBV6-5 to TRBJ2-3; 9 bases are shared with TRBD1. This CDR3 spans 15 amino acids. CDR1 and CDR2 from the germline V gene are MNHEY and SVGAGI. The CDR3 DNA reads TGTGCCTGCAGTACGACCGGGACAGGGACAGATATGCAGTATTTT. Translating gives CACSTTGTGTDMQYF.

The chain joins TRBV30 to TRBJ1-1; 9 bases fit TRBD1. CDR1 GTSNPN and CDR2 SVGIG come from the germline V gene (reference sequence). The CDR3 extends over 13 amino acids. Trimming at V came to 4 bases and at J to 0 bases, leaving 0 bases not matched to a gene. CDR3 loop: CAWNRGLNTEAFF. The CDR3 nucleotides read TGTGCCTGGAACAGGGGGCTGAACACTGAAGCTTTCTTT.

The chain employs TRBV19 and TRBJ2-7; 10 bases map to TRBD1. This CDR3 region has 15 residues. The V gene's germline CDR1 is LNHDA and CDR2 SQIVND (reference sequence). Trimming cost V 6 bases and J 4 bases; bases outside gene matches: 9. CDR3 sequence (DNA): TGTGCCAGTAGCCACCGAGGGACAGGGGTGTACGAGCAGTACTTC. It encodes CASSHRGTGVYEQYF.

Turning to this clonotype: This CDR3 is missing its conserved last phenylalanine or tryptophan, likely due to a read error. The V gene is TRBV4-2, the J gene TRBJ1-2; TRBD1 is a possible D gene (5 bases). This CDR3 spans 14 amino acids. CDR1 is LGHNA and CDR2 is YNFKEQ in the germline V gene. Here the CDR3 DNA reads TGTGCCAGCAGCCAAGTGACAGCAAACTGTGGCTACACCATC. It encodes CASSQVTANCGYTI.

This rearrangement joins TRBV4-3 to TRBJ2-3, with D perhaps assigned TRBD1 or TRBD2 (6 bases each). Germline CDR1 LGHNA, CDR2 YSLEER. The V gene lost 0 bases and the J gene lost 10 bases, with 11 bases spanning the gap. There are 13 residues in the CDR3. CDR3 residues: CASSQDRGDAQYF. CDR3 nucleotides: TGCGCCAGCAGCCAAGATAGGGGGGATGCGCAGTATTTT.

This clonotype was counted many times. For the CDR3, the DNA is TGTGCCAGCAGCCCGACTAGCGGGAGATTGGATGAGCAGTTCTTC. Residues: CASSPTSGRLDEQFF. The rearrangement joins TRBV7-3 to TRBJ2-1, with TRBD2 matching over 12 bases. There are 15 residues in the CDR3. Germline V CDR1 and CDR2: SGHTA, FQGTGA. The ends lost 5 bases at V and 8 bases at J; junction bases unmatched: 7.

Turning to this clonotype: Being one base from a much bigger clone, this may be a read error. CDR3 loop: CSGTTDSQGYEQYF. DNA for the CDR3: TGCAGCGGTACCACGGACTCGCAGGGGTACGAGCAGTACTTC. V is TRBV29-1 and J is TRBJ2-7, with D possibly TRBD1 on 6 matching bases. From germline, CDR1 is SQVTM and CDR2 ANQGSEA. This CDR3 contains 14 residues. Trimming took 7 bases from V and 4 from J, leaving 20 bases between them.

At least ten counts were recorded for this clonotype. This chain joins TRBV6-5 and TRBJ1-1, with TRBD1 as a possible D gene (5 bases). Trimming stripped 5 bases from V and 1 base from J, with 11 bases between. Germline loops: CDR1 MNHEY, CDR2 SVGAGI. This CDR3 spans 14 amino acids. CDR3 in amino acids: CASSSSTENTEAFF. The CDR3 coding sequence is TGTGCCAGCAGTAGCTCGACAGAGAACACTGAAGCTTTCTTT.

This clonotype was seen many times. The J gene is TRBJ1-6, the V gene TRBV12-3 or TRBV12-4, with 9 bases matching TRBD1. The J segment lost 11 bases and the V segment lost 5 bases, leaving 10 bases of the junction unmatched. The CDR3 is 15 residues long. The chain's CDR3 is CASSPRGTGLAPLHF. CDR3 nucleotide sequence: TGTGCCAGCAGTCCCCGCGGGACAGGGCTTGCACCCCTCCACTTT.

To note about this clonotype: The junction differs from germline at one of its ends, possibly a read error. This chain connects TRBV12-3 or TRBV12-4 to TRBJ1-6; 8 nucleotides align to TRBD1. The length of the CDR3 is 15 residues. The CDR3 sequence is CATSPGTGLNSPLHF. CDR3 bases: TGTGCCACCAGTCCAGGGACAGGCCTGAATTCACCCCTCCACTTT.

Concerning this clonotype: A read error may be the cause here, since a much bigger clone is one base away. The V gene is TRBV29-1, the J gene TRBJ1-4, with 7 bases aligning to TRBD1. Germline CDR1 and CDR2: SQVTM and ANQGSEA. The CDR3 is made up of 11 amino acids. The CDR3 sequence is CSGQGDDKLFF. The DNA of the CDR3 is TGCAGCGGACAGGGAGATGATAAACTGTTTTTT.

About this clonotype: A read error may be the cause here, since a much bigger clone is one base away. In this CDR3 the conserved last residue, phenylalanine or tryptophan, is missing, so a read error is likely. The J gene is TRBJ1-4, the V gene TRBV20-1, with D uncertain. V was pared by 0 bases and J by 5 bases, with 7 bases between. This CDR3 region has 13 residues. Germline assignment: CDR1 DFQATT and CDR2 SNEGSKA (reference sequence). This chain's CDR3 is CSAREPENEKLFY. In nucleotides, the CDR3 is TGCAGTGCTAGAGAACCGGAAAATGAAAAACTGTTTTAT.

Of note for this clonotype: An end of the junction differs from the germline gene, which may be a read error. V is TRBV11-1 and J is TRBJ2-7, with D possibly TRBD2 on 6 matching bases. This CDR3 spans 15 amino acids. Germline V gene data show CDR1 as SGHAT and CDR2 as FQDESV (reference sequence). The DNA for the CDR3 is TGTGCAAGCAGCTTAGAGTCTTCCGGGACTCGGGAGCAATACTTC. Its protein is CASSLESSGTREQYF.

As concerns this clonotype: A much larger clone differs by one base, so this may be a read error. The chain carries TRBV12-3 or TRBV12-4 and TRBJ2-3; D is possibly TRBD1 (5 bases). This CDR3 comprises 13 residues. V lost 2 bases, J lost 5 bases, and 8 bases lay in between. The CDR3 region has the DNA TGTGCCAGCAGTTTATGGGGCATAGATACGCAGTATTTT. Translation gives CASSLWGIDTQYF.

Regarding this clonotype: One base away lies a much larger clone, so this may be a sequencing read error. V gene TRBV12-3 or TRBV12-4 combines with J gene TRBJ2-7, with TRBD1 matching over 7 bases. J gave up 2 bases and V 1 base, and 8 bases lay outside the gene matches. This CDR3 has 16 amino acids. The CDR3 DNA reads TGTGCCAGCAGTTTAGAGTTTCGGACAGGAACCTACGAGCAGTACTTC. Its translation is CASSLEFRTGTYEQYF.

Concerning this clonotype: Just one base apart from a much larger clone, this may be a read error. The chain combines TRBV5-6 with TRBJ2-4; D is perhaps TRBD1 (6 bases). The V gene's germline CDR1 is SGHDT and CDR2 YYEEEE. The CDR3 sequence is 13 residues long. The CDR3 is CAISFGQQNIQYF. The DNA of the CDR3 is TGTGCCATCAGCTTCGGACAGCAAAACATTCAGTACTTC. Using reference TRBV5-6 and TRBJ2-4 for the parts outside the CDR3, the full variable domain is DAGVTQSPTHLIKTRGQQVTLRCSPKSGHDTVSWYQQALGQGPQFIFQYYEEEERQRGNFPDRFSGHQFPNYSSELNVNALLLGDSALYLCAISFGQQNIQYFGAGTRLSVL.

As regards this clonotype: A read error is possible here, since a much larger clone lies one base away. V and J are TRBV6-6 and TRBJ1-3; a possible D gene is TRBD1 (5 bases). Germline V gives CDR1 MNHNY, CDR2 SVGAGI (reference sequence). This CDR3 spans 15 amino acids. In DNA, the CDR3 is TGTGCCAGCAGTCCCAGGGTCCCCGGGGGAAACTCCATATATTTT. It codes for CASSPRVPGGNSIYF.

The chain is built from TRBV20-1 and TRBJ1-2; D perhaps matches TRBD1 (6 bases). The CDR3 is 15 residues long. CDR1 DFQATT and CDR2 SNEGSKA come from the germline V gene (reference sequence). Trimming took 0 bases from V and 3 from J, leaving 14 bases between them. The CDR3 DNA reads TGCAGTGCTAGAGATACAAGGGGGAGGCACTATGGCTACACCTTC. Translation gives CSARDTRGRHYGYTF.

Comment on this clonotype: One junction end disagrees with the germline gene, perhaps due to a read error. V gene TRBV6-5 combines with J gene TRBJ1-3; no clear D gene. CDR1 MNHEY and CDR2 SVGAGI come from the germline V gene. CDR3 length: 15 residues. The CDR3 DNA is TGTGTCAGCAGCCTCCACTTAGGCTCTGGAAACACCATATATTTT. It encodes CVSSLHLGSGNTIYF.

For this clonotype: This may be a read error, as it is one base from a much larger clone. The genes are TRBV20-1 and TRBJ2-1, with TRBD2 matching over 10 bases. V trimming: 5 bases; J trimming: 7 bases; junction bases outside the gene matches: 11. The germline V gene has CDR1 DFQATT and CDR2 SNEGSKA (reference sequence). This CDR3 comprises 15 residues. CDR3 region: CSAGTSERGLNEQFF. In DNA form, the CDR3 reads TGCAGTGCTGGGACTAGCGAGAGGGGTTTGAATGAGCAGTTCTTC.

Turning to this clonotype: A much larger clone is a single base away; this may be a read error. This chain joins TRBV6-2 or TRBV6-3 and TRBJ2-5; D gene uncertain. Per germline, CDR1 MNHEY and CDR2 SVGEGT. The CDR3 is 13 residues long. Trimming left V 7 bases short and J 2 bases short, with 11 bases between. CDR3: CASKPIGQETQYF. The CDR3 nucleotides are TGTGCCAGCAAACCGATAGGACAAGAGACCCAGTACTTC.

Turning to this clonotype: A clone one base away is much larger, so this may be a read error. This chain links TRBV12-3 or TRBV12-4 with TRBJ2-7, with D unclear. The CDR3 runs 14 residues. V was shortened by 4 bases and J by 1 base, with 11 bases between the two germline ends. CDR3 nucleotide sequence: TGTGCCAGCAGTTCCACGATTAGGTCCTACGAGCAGTACTTC. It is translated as CASSSTIRSYEQYF.

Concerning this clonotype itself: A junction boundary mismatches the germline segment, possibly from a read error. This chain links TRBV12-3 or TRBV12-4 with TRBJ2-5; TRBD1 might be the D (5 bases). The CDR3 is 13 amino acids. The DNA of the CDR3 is TGTGCCCGCAGTTTTGGGGCCAAAAAGACCCAGTACTTC. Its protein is CARSFGAKKTQYF.

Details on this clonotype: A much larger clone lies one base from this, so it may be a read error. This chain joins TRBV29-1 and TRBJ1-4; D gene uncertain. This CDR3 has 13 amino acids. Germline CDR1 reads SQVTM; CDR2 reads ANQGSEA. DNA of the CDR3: TGCAGCGTTGAGTTGTCCCGGGCGGAAAAACTGTTGTTT. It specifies CSVELSRAEKLLF.

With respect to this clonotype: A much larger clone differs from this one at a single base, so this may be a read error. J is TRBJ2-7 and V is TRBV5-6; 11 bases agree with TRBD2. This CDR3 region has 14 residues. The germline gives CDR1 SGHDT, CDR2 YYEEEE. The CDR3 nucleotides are TGTGCCACCAGCGAGACTAGCGGGACGTACGAGCAGTACTTC. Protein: CATSETSGTYEQYF.

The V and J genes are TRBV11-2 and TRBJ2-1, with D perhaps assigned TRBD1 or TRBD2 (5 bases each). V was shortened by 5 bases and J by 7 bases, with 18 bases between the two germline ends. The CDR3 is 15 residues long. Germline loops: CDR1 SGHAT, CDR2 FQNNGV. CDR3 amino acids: CASSRQWGIWNEQFF. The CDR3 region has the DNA TGTGCCAGCAGCCGACAGTGGGGGATATGGAATGAGCAGTTCTTC.